The 22 T cell receptor beta chains below all came from one sample that was sequenced in a study of blood T cell repertoires in COVID-19 (dated by TCRdb to the early 2020s). Libraries were constructed by the immunoSEQ multiplex PCR assay. Sourced from immuneACCESS, this table was stored by TCRdb with only in-frame sequences that have V and J called. A share of the clones is absent; for the studies checked, an unresolved V gene accounts for under half, and the remainder has no known explanation. The sample table records fewer than 200,000 clones; about 86% of these occur just once. In total, the top ten clones hold around 7.7% of the sample. Sequences were obtained from PBMCs or T cells enriched from blood (not recorded which). The receptor set was obtained from a man over 45 who had recovered from COVID-19.

The V call is TRBV2, the J call TRBJ2-1; 8 bases map to TRBD2. Germline values: CDR1 SNHLY, CDR2 FYNNEI. The CDR3 runs 13 residues. V lost 6 bases and J lost 9; bases outside the gene matches: 7. CDR3 sequence (DNA): TGTGCCAGCAGACCGGGACTAGGGTTTGAGCAGTTCTTC. It yields the protein CASRPGLGFEQFF.

J is TRBJ1-2 and V is TRBV30; the D is unclear. The V end was cut by 2 bases, the J end by 0 bases, with 16 bases between. From germline, CDR1 is GTSNPN and CDR2 SVGIG (reference sequence). This CDR3 contains 16 residues. This CDR3 reads CAWSLRSTTTNYGYTF. CDR3 nucleotides: TGTGCCTGGAGTCTCAGATCTACTACAACTAACTATGGCTACACCTTC.

The chain uses TRBV7-9 and TRBJ1-3; D remains unclear. The CDR3 length is 14 residues. V lost 4 bases and J 6 bases, leaving 13 bases between the germline ends. Germline V gives CDR1 SEHNR, CDR2 FQNEAQ (reference sequence). The DNA of the CDR3 is TGTGCCAGCAGCTCCGGGAGGAGTGAAAACACCATATATTTT. It codes for CASSSGRSENTIYF.

The chain has TRBV6-6 and TRBJ1-4; TRBD1 aligns across 7 bases. Trimming took 5 bases from V and 4 from J; bases not matched to a gene: 13. The CDR3 consists of 17 residues. The germline V gene has CDR1 MNHNY and CDR2 SVGAGI (reference sequence). The CDR3 is CASSRQGPRRHNEKLFF. The CDR3 DNA sequence: TGTGCCAGCAGTCGACAGGGCCCCCGCCGCCATAATGAAAAACTGTTTTTT.

The chain has TRBV3-1 (or the pseudogene TRBV3-2) and TRBJ1-2; no definite D call. This CDR3 region has 11 residues. Trimming stripped 3 bases from V and 4 bases from J, with 3 bases between. Per germline, CDR1 LGHDT and CDR2 YNNKEL (reference sequence). The CDR3: CASSHGYGYTF. The CDR3 coding sequence is TGTGCCAGCAGCCACGGCTATGGCTACACCTTC.

The chain couples TRBV13 to TRBJ1-4; D ambiguous. The CDR3 consists of 18 residues. Trimming shortened V by 6 bases and J by 0 bases, and 20 bases separated the two germline ends. Germline assignment: CDR1 PRHDT and CDR2 FYEKMQ (reference sequence). CDR3 protein: CASSSGLKGPATNEKLFF. CDR3 DNA: TGTGCCAGCAGTTCTGGACTGAAAGGCCCTGCAACTAATGAAAAACTGTTTTTT.

The J gene is TRBJ2-1, the V gene TRBV7-2; tentative D call: TRBD1 (5 bases). Trimming took off 1 base at V and 15 bases at J, with 10 bases between the two ends. CDR1 and CDR2 from the germline V gene are SGHTA and FQGNSA. The CDR3 consists of 11 residues. The DNA of the CDR3 is TGTGCCAGCAGCTTAGGCAGGGCTCTGTTCTTC. This gives the protein CASSLGRALFF.

The chain has TRBV9 and TRBJ2-3; TRBD2 is a possible D gene (5 bases). This CDR3 has 12 residues. V shed 6 bases and J shed 5 bases, with 10 bases lying between them. Germline loops: CDR1 SGDLS, CDR2 YYNGEE. CDR3 coding DNA: TGTGCCAGCATCCAGCGGCTAGATACGCAGTATTTT. Translated, it gives CASIQRLDTQYF.

This clone was detected only a few times. The rearrangement joins TRBV19 to TRBJ1-5, with unresolved D. The ends were cut back, 4 bases at V and 4 bases at J, with 14 bases in the middle. Germline V gene lookup returns CDR1 LNHDA and CDR2 SQIVND (reference sequence). There are 15 residues in the CDR3. The CDR3 sequence is CASSNLHSGNQPQHF. The CDR3 DNA reads as TGTGCCAGTAGTAATCTCCATTCAGGTAATCAGCCCCAGCATTTT.

The J gene is TRBJ1-5, the V gene TRBV29-1, with 9 bases that match TRBD1. V lost 6 bases and J lost 2; bases outside the gene matches: 2. The CDR3 covers 13 residues. Germline V gene sequence: CDR1 SQVTM, CDR2 ANQGSEA. The CDR3 sequence: CSVTGGGNQPQHF. CDR3 sequence (DNA): TGCAGCGTGACAGGGGGAGGCAATCAGCCCCAGCATTTT.

The rearrangement joins TRBV20-1 to TRBJ2-2; TRBD1 is a possible D gene (5 bases). V shed 6 bases and J shed 8 bases, with 10 bases lying between them. Germline lookup yields CDR1 DFQATT and CDR2 SNEGSKA (reference sequence). The CDR3 consists of 11 residues. CDR3 DNA sequence: TGCAGTGCCAAGGGGATTGGGGAGCTGTTTTTT. It specifies CSAKGIGELFF.

V and J are TRBV7-9 and TRBJ2-7; unclear D gene. The length of the CDR3 is 15 residues. Trimming took off 3 bases at V and 0 bases at J, with 12 bases between the two ends. Germline V gene sequence: CDR1 SEHNR, CDR2 FQNEAQ (reference sequence). The CDR3 sequence: CASSLTERSSYEQYF. The CDR3 coding sequence is TGTGCCAGCAGCTTGACTGAAAGGAGCTCCTACGAGCAGTACTTC.

CDR3 protein: CASSGLAHNTGELFF. DNA for the CDR3: TGTGCCAGCAGTGGGCTAGCCCACAACACCGGGGAGCTGTTTTTT. This chain uses TRBV2 with TRBJ2-2; TRBD2 might be the D (5 bases). Trimming left V 4 bases short and J 2 bases short, with 11 bases between. Germline assignment: CDR1 SNHLY and CDR2 FYNNEI. CDR3 length: 15 residues.

The chain couples TRBV11-3 to TRBJ2-7; 8 nucleotides match TRBD1. The CDR3 totals 15 residues. V dropped 5 bases and J dropped 4; count of bases not matched to a gene: 10. Per germline, CDR1 SGHNT and CDR2 YENEEA. CDR3 region: CASSVYRGAGYEQYF. The CDR3 DNA is TGTGCCAGCAGCGTCTACAGGGGGGCGGGGTACGAGCAGTACTTC.

This clone turned up a few times. The CDR3 DNA reads as TGTGCCAGCAGGTCGACAGGGGGAAAGTCACCCCTCCACTTT. This encodes CASRSTGGKSPLHF. The gene calls are TRBV7-2 and TRBJ1-6; 9 bases align to TRBD1. Looked up from germline, CDR1 is SGHTA and CDR2 is FQGNSA. V lost 6 bases, J lost 10 bases, and 7 bases stayed unmatched. The CDR3 runs 14 residues.

The rearrangement uses TRBV7-2 and TRBJ2-1; 9 nucleotides line up with TRBD2. J gave up 5 bases and V 5 bases, and 4 bases lay outside the gene matches. The CDR3 is made up of 14 amino acids. The germline CDR1 and CDR2 sequences are SGHTA and FQGNSA. As DNA, the CDR3 is TGTGCCAGCAGCCGTAGCGGGGGACACAATGAGCAGTTCTTC. The encoded protein is CASSRSGGHNEQFF.

J is TRBJ1-5 and V is TRBV3-1 (or the pseudogene TRBV3-2), with a weak D call TRBD1 (6 bases). Germline V gives CDR1 LGHDT, CDR2 YNNKEL (reference sequence). CDR3 length: 14 residues. Deletions cut 5 bases from V and 4 bases from J, with 12 bases between. CDR3 sequence: CASSSQGFNQPQHF. Written as DNA, the CDR3 is TGTGCCAGCAGCAGCCAGGGGTTTAATCAGCCCCAGCATTTT.

The chain is built from TRBV2 and TRBJ2-4, with a tentative D call TRBD1 (6 bases). V was pared by 8 bases and J by 12 bases, with 14 bases between. The CDR3 has 11 residues. The germline V gene has CDR1 SNHLY and CDR2 FYNNEI. As DNA, the CDR3 is TGTGCCAGCGGTGTTGGGGGCTCTCAGTACTTC. Amino acids: CASGVGGSQYF.

The chain combines TRBV4-1 with TRBJ2-1; D may be TRBD2 (7 bases). V lost 2 bases and J lost 5, with 16 bases in between. In germline, CDR1 is MGHRA, CDR2 YSYEKL. The CDR3 totals 16 residues. CDR3 sequence (DNA): TGCGCCAGCAGCCAAACTGGCGGGGGCCCCCACAATGAGCAGTTCTTC. Protein sequence: CASSQTGGGPHNEQFF.

J is TRBJ2-2 and V is TRBV2, with D unresolved. CDR3 length equals 13 residues. The germline V and J ends were trimmed by 3 bases and 6 bases, with 8 bases remaining between them. The V gene's germline CDR1 is SNHLY and CDR2 FYNNEI. Here the CDR3 reads CASSDDTPGELFF. The CDR3, as DNA: TGTGCCAGCAGTGACGATACACCCGGGGAGCTGTTTTTT.

V is TRBV3-1 (or the pseudogene TRBV3-2) and J is TRBJ2-1; 7 positions match TRBD1. Germline V gives CDR1 LGHDT, CDR2 YNNKEL (reference sequence). The CDR3 extends over 18 amino acids. V dropped 6 bases and J dropped 0; count of bases not matched to a gene: 14. The DNA for the CDR3 is TGTGCCAGCAGACAATCCCGGGACAGACATAACTCCTACAATGAGCAGTTCTTC. Residues: CASRQSRDRHNSYNEQFF.

The chain recombines TRBV7-2 with TRBJ2-3; 9 bases agree with TRBD1. Germline lookup yields CDR1 SGHTA and CDR2 FQGNSA. This CDR3 contains 14 residues. The junction had 4 bases not matched to a gene; V was cut back by 3 bases and J by 6 bases. Here the CDR3 DNA reads TGTGCCAGCAGCTTCACAGGGGGCGCGGATACGCAGTATTTT. Translated, it gives CASSFTGGADTQYF.